This T cell receptor beta chain is from a study of identical twins. The study's findings and limits: Cord blood's abundant beta clonotypes had fewer insertions, unlike memory repertoires.

The germline gives CDR1 LNHDA, CDR2 SQIVND (reference sequence). After removal of 9 bases from V and 3 bases from J, the junction contained 7 bases not matched to a gene. The CDR3 is 13 amino acids. TCRdb re-derived calls from the 5' RACE reads in MiXCR, one entry per CDR3 protein. The repertoire consists of 1,800,000 or so distinct CDR3 sequences, with around 29% occurring once and the leading ten covering around 0.25%. A remark on this clonotype: Its antigen is not known.

Each donor (without exception) was a healthy Caucasian. The sequence was collected from a newborn girl in good health. Sequencing used cord blood. The chain joins TRBV19 to TRBJ1-1, with 7 bases matching TRBD1. The CDR3 reads CASAGQRDTEAFF. The CDR3 region has the DNA TGTGCCAGCGCGGGACAGAGGGACACTGAAGCTTTCTTT.